The 8 T cell receptor beta chains given below trace back to one sample, sequenced in a study of beta chain features in type 1 diabetes (dated by TCRdb to 2016 to 2018). The protocol used for the library was the immunoSEQ multiplex PCR assay. The High Capacity cDNA Reverse Transcription Kit was used to reverse transcribe all of the isolated RNA, meaning that expressed TCRB transcripts were what got sequenced. Imported from immuneACCESS, the table was reduced by TCRdb to in-frame sequences with V and J called. These copies leave out some clones; in studies compared against another copy, an unresolved V gene accounts for under half, and the cause of the remainder is not known. A total of 200,000 to 250,000 clones appear in this sample, over 8.5% of them only once. Of the sample, just under 0.035% falls within the top ten clones. Sequencing was performed on naive CD4+ T cells from blood. The cell subset or site label, as the study defines it: true naive CD4+ T cells. The source of these receptors is a woman under 30 in good health.

V is TRBV14 and J is TRBJ1-2; 7 positions match TRBD1. This CDR3 contains 16 residues. Germline loops: CDR1 SGHDN, CDR2 FVKESK. V lost 0 bases to trimming and J lost 6 bases; unmatched junction nucleotides: 10. For the CDR3, the DNA is TGTGCCAGCAGCCAAGACAGGAATACACAGGGGAATGGCTACACCTTC. Translating gives CASSQDRNTQGNGYTF.

The V call is TRBV7-7, the J call TRBJ2-2; D unclear. Trimming cost V 5 bases and J 8 bases, with 12 bases left between them. Germline lookup yields CDR1 SSHAT and CDR2 FNYEAQ (reference sequence). The CDR3 consists of 13 residues. This CDR3 reads CASSPDTGGELFF. CDR3 DNA: TGTGCCAGCAGCCCAGACACTGGTGGGGAGCTGTTTTTT.

The chain employs TRBV29-1 and TRBJ2-2, with TRBD2 identical over 11 bases. J was trimmed by 5 bases and V by 5 bases; bases with no gene match: 4. Germline V CDR1 and CDR2: SQVTM, ANQGSEA. CDR3 size: 14 residues. This CDR3 is CSVRTSGYTGELFF. CDR3 DNA sequence: TGCAGCGTTCGGACTAGCGGGTATACCGGGGAGCTGTTTTTT.

This clone was seen more than once but under ten times. This chain connects TRBV5-4 to TRBJ2-2, with D possibly TRBD2 on 5 matching bases. V lost 3 bases and J 4 bases, leaving 7 bases between the germline ends. Germline V gives CDR1 SGHNT, CDR2 YYREEE (reference sequence). This CDR3 region has 13 residues. This CDR3 is CASSSGLTGELFF. Written as DNA, the CDR3 is TGTGCCAGCAGCTCCGGACTCACCGGGGAGCTGTTTTTT.

The chain combines TRBV5-4 with TRBJ1-5; 8 nucleotides match TRBD1. The CDR3 sequence is 12 residues long. Germline V lookup: CDR1 SGHNT, CDR2 YYREEE (reference sequence). The junction had 1 base not matched to a gene; V was cut back by 2 bases and J by 9 bases. The CDR3 DNA reads as TGTGCCAGCAGCTTAGACAGGGGGCCCCAGCATTTT. Translating gives CASSLDRGPQHF. Full variable domain (missing parts from reference TRBV5-4 and TRBJ1-5): ETGVTQSPTHLIKTRGQQVTLRCSSQSGHNTVSWYQQALGQGPQFIFQYYREEENGRGNFPPRFSGLQFPNYSSELNVNALELDDSALYLCASSLDRGPQHFGDGTRLSIL.

The table lists this clone with a few counts. The gene calls are TRBV28 and TRBJ2-7; 7 positions match TRBD1. Trimming cost V 7 bases and J 0 bases; bases outside gene matches: 12. CDR1 and CDR2 from the germline V gene are MDHEN and SYDVKM. The CDR3 is made up of 16 amino acids. CDR3 nucleotides: TGTGCCAGCACCACTCCAGGGGGTAGGAGCTCCTACGAGCAGTACTTC. This encodes CASTTPGGRSSYEQYF.

This clone was picked up a small number of times. The chain employs TRBV7-2 and TRBJ1-1; the D is unclear. The CDR3 runs 14 residues. The V end lost 2 bases, the J end lost 1 base, and 8 bases lay between the germline ends. Germline V gene sequence: CDR1 SGHTA, CDR2 FQGNSA. The CDR3 bases are TGTGCCAGCAGCTTACTTATCAGGAACACTGAAGCTTTCTTT. Translation: CASSLLIRNTEAFF.

In its sample, this clone was seen a few times. The CDR3 region is CASSEGAGGFYEQYF. CDR3 bases: TGTGCCAGCAGTGAGGGGGCAGGGGGTTTCTACGAGCAGTACTTC. This sequence joins TRBV6-1 and TRBJ2-7; 7 bases match TRBD1. Germline loops: CDR1 MNHNS, CDR2 SASEGT. Trimming cost V 3 bases and J 3 bases; bases outside gene matches: 8. CDR3 length equals 15 residues.